What follows are 17 T cell receptor beta chains derived from one specimen sequenced in a study of blood T cell repertoires in COVID-19. Libraries were prepared by immunoSEQ multiplex PCR; TCRdb keeps only in-frame clonotypes and omits some of them. The table includes 200,000 to 300,000 clones, around 92% detected once. The sample consisted of PBMCs or T cells enriched from blood (not recorded which). These receptors came from a woman aged 30 to 39 with acute COVID-19.

There are a few counts of this clone. The J gene is TRBJ2-6, the V gene TRBV6-1, with 7 positions matching TRBD2. The CDR3 has 19 amino acids. V lost 7 bases and J lost 0; bases outside the gene matches: 15. The germline CDR1 and CDR2 sequences are MNHNS and SASEGT. CDR3 region: CASNEVWQRGPSGANVLTF. The CDR3 region has the DNA TGTGCCAGCAATGAGGTCTGGCAGCGGGGACCCTCTGGGGCCAACGTCCTGACTTTC.

The table lists this clone with a few counts. The chain employs TRBV3-1 (or the pseudogene TRBV3-2) and TRBJ1-4; a possible D gene is TRBD1 (6 bases). V was shortened by 6 bases and J by 4 bases, with 15 bases between the two germline ends. This CDR3 region has 15 residues. Germline CDR1 and CDR2: LGHDT and YNNKEL (reference sequence). Here the CDR3 DNA reads TGTGCCAGCAGTTACTCAGGGGCGGGTAATGAAAAACTGTTTTTT. This gives the protein CASSYSGAGNEKLFF.

The V call is TRBV30, the J call TRBJ1-5, with unresolved D. Germline V gene data show CDR1 as GTSNPN and CDR2 as SVGIG (reference sequence). The CDR3 has 13 residues. V lost 0 bases and J lost 6, with 9 bases in between. In DNA form, the CDR3 reads TGTGCCTGGAGTGTAGAGGGAGGTCAGCCCCAGCATTTT. Protein: CAWSVEGGQPQHF.

The chain links TRBV4-3 to TRBJ2-7; 9 bases line up with TRBD1. The germline CDR1 and CDR2 sequences are LGHNA and YSLEER. V dropped 3 bases and J dropped 3; count of bases not matched to a gene: 3. The CDR3 totals 14 residues. CDR3 region: CASSQGTGYYEQYF. The CDR3 DNA follows: TGCGCCAGCAGCCAGGGGACAGGGTACTACGAGCAGTACTTC.

The J gene is TRBJ2-7, the V gene TRBV5-1; 10 bases match TRBD1. CDR1 is SGHRS and CDR2 is YFSETQ in the germline V gene. CDR3 length equals 14 residues. Trimming took 4 bases from V and 4 from J; bases not matched to a gene: 5. CDR3 DNA sequence: TGCGCCAGCAGCGACCGGGACAGGGGTTACGAGCAGTACTTC. Translated, it gives CASSDRDRGYEQYF.

The chain recombines TRBV5-6 with TRBJ1-2; D possibly corresponds to TRBD1 (6 bases). This CDR3 region has 13 residues. Between the trimmed V and J ends, which lost 0 bases and 6 bases, there was a span of 9 bases. Germline loops: CDR1 SGHDT, CDR2 YYEEEE. CDR3 region: CASSLDRVDGYTF. CDR3 bases: TGTGCCAGCAGCTTGGACAGGGTGGATGGCTACACCTTC.

This chain connects TRBV10-3 to TRBJ2-3; perhaps TRBD1 as D (6 bases). Germline CDR1 and CDR2: ENHRY and SYGVKD. V was cut by 6 bases and J by 2 bases, with 12 bases left in between. CDR3 length equals 14 residues. The CDR3 coding sequence is TGTGCCATCAGACCGGACAGTGTCACAGATACGCAGTATTTT. Residues: CAIRPDSVTDTQYF.

The rearrangement links TRBV28 to TRBJ1-4, with D perhaps matching TRBD1 (5 bases). This CDR3 contains 16 residues. The ends were cut back, 3 bases at V and 9 bases at J, with 20 bases in the middle. Germline CDR1 MDHEN, CDR2 SYDVKM. The CDR3 DNA reads TGTGCCAGCAGTTTTAAGTCGGAGACAGACGAGCAAAAACTGTTTTTT. Its protein product is CASSFKSETDEQKLFF.

This sequence joins TRBV10-3 and TRBJ1-2; 8 bases fit TRBD1. V lost 10 bases to trimming and J lost 2 bases; unmatched junction nucleotides: 3. Per germline, CDR1 ENHRY and CDR2 SYGVKD. This CDR3 spans 12 amino acids. The CDR3 DNA is TGTGCCACTACAGGGGGAAACTATGGCTACACCTTC. Translation: CATTGGNYGYTF.

This chain uses TRBV10-2 with TRBJ1-6; the D is unclear. The CDR3 is 14 residues long. Germline CDR1 WSHSY, CDR2 SAAADI. Trimming removed 7 bases at V and 7 bases at J, with 14 bases between. Written as DNA, the CDR3 is TGCGCCAGCAAGCCGGAGGTTGGGAATTCACCCCTCCACTTT. Amino acids: CASKPEVGNSPLHF.

The chain links TRBV18 to TRBJ1-2; D unclear. The CDR3 totals 14 residues. V gave up 2 bases and J gave up 3 bases, with 10 bases separating them. Germline V CDR1 and CDR2: KGHSH, LQKENI. CDR3 DNA: TGTGCCAGCTCACCAGGGTCCGGGGACTATGGCTACACCTTC. This gives the protein CASSPGSGDYGYTF.

The chain recombines TRBV5-6 with TRBJ2-7; 7 positions agree with TRBD1. There are 13 residues in the CDR3. J was trimmed by 2 bases and V by 4 bases; bases with no gene match: 3. Looked up from germline, CDR1 is SGHDT and CDR2 is YYEEEE. In nucleotides, the CDR3 is TGTGCCAGCAGCCCCGGGACAGCCTACGAGCAGTACTTC. Amino acids: CASSPGTAYEQYF.

The gene calls are TRBV27 and TRBJ2-7, with 10 bases matching TRBD1. Germline CDR1 MNHEY, CDR2 SMNVEV (reference sequence). This CDR3 contains 14 residues. V lost 5 bases, J lost 5 bases, and 6 bases stayed unmatched. The DNA for the CDR3 is TGTGCCAGCAGTCGACAGGGGGCGCCGGACGAGCAGTACTTC. Its protein product is CASSRQGAPDEQYF.

The chain couples TRBV5-1 to TRBJ2-5; 9 nucleotides align to TRBD2. The CDR3 runs to 16 residues. Germline loops: CDR1 SGHRS, CDR2 YFSETQ. The trim removed 4 bases at V and 5 bases at J, leaving 12 bases unmatched. CDR3 loop: CASSPGLASALETQYF. As DNA, the CDR3 is TGCGCCAGCAGCCCCGGACTAGCGTCAGCCCTGGAGACCCAGTACTTC.

This sequence joins TRBV7-3 and TRBJ2-2, with 11 bases identical to TRBD2. The CDR3 length is 18 residues. Trimming cost V 5 bases and J 5 bases; bases outside gene matches: 13. Germline V lookup: CDR1 SGHTA, CDR2 FQGTGA. The CDR3 region has the DNA TGTGCCAGCAGCCCCGACGGGTTAGCGGGGGGGCGGACCGGGGAGCTGTTTTTT. It codes for CASSPDGLAGGRTGELFF.

The V call is TRBV6-5, the J call TRBJ2-7; D is perhaps TRBD2 (5 bases). V was shortened by 7 bases and J by 2 bases, with 18 bases between the two germline ends. CDR3 length: 15 amino acids. Germline V gives CDR1 MNHEY, CDR2 SVGAGI. The DNA for the CDR3 is TGTGCCAGCATTAACCAGCGGCGGTCCCCCTACGAGCAGTACTTC. It translates to CASINQRRSPYEQYF.

The chain uses TRBV9 and TRBJ1-2, with a tentative D call TRBD1 (6 bases). The ends were cut back, 4 bases at V and 4 bases at J, with 17 bases in the middle. The CDR3 extends over 15 amino acids. Per the germline V gene, CDR1 is SGDLS and CDR2 is YYNGEE. Here the CDR3 DNA reads TGTGCCAGCAGCTCCCGACAGGATAACATCTATGGCTACACCTTC. Its protein product is CASSSRQDNIYGYTF.